These 30 T cell receptor beta chains were all obtained from the same sample, sequenced in a study of beta chain features in type 1 diabetes. Reverse transcription of all isolated RNA meant that expressed TCRB transcripts were sequenced. Profiling relied on immunoSEQ multiplex PCR, and the TCRdb table lists in-frame clones only, not all of them. Altogether hundreds of thousands of clones are present, approximately 28% being singletons, with the ten largest covering 0.05% to 0.065%. Sequencing used naive CD4+ T cells from blood. Source of these receptors: a young man in good health.

The genes are TRBV11-1 and TRBJ2-7; 8 nucleotides line up with TRBD2. This CDR3 has 14 residues. Trimming took 5 bases from V and 3 from J; bases not matched to a gene: 6. Germline V gene data show CDR1 as SGHAT and CDR2 as FQDESV (reference sequence). CDR3 DNA: TGTGCCAGCAGCAGACTAGCGCTAATCTACGAGCAGTACTTC. This gives the protein CASSRLALIYEQYF.

The rearrangement joins TRBV4-2 to TRBJ2-1, with no clear D. CDR1 is LGHNA, CDR2 YNFKEQ, per germline. The V gene lost 1 base and the J gene lost 4 bases, with 14 bases spanning the gap. This CDR3 region has 16 residues. The CDR3, as DNA: TGTGCCAGCAGCCAAGGCACCTCACACCTATACAATGAGCAGTTCTTC. Translating gives CASSQGTSHLYNEQFF.

This clone has more than one count but fewer than ten. V and J are TRBV11-3 and TRBJ2-1, with D possibly TRBD2 on 6 matching bases. Trimming left V 5 bases short and J 4 bases short, with 9 bases between. Germline CDR1 and CDR2: SGHNT and YENEEA. The CDR3 is 13 residues long. This CDR3 is CASSIREYNEQFF. CDR3 DNA: TGTGCCAGCAGCATCCGGGAGTACAATGAGCAGTTCTTC.

This chain connects TRBV9 to TRBJ2-1, with no clear D. With 3 bases removed from V and 0 bases from J, the gap between germline ends came to 16 bases. Germline assignment: CDR1 SGDLS and CDR2 YYNGEE. The CDR3 has 17 residues. The CDR3 nucleotides are TGTGCCAGCAGCGGAGCCCGAGTTGGCTTCTCCTACAATGAGCAGTTCTTC. This sequence encodes CASSGARVGFSYNEQFF. The whole variable domain, remainder taken from reference TRBV9 and TRBJ2-1, is DSGVTQTPKHLITATGQRVTLRCSPRSGDLSVYWYQQSLDQGLQFLIQYYNGEERAKGNILERFSAQQFPDLHSELNLSSLELGDSALYFCASSGARVGFSYNEQFFGPGTRLTVL.

The chain is built from TRBV30 and TRBJ1-4, with a weak D call TRBD1 (5 bases). Germline-derived CDR1 and CDR2 are GTSNPN and SVGIG (reference sequence). The CDR3 sequence is 13 residues long. With 4 bases removed from V and 0 bases from J, the gap between germline ends came to 6 bases. This CDR3 reads CAWTGATNEKLFF. The CDR3 DNA sequence: TGTGCCTGGACGGGGGCAACTAATGAAAAACTGTTTTTT.

This chain connects TRBV6-1 to TRBJ2-3, with 7 bases identical to TRBD1. This CDR3 contains 14 residues. Germline CDR1 and CDR2: MNHNS and SASEGT. J gave up 5 bases and V 5 bases, and 7 bases lay outside the gene matches. CDR3 sequence: CASSITGEIDTQYF. Written as DNA, the CDR3 is TGTGCCAGCAGTATCACAGGGGAGATAGATACGCAGTATTTT.

The chain joins TRBV5-6 to TRBJ1-5, with D unresolved. Per germline, CDR1 SGHDT and CDR2 YYEEEE. V was cut by 4 bases and J by 7 bases, with 9 bases left in between. CDR3 length equals 12 residues. CDR3 region: CASSLRSQPQHF. CDR3 sequence (DNA): TGTGCCAGCAGCCTCCGTAGCCAGCCCCAGCATTTT.

This chain uses TRBV5-1 with TRBJ2-2; 9 bases align to TRBD1. The CDR3 consists of 15 residues. Trimming removed 0 bases from V and 6 bases from J; junction bases left unmatched: 3. CDR1 and CDR2 from the germline V gene are SGHRS and YFSETQ. The CDR3 protein is CASSLEGQGPGELFF. Here the CDR3 DNA reads TGCGCCAGCAGCTTGGAGGGACAGGGCCCCGGGGAGCTGTTTTTT.

The chain has TRBV29-1 and TRBJ2-7; D possibly corresponds to TRBD2 (6 bases). Trimming removed 6 bases from V and 2 bases from J, with 17 bases in between. The CDR3 contains 14 residues. CDR1 and CDR2 (germline): SQVTM, ANQGSEA. CDR3 sequence: CSVLTRPGAYEQYF. CDR3 DNA sequence: TGCAGCGTGCTCACCCGACCGGGGGCCTACGAGCAGTACTTC.

The chain joins TRBV10-3 to TRBJ1-2, with D possibly being TRBD1 (5 bases). V lost 4 bases, J lost 2 bases, and 8 bases lay in between. CDR1 ENHRY and CDR2 SYGVKD come from the germline V gene. There are 13 residues in the CDR3. This chain's CDR3 is CAISGQINYGYTF. The CDR3 DNA reads as TGTGCCATCAGTGGACAGATAAACTATGGCTACACCTTC.

The J gene is TRBJ2-1, the V gene TRBV7-3; D uncertain. Trimming shortened V by 2 bases and J by 3 bases, and 11 bases separated the two germline ends. Germline CDR1 and CDR2: SGHTA and FQGTGA. The CDR3 runs 15 residues. The CDR3 bases are TGTGCCAGCAGCTTAGGGCTTGTCCTCTACAATGAGCAGTTCTTC. This translates into CASSLGLVLYNEQFF.

The CDR3 DNA reads TGTGCCAGCAGTGATAGGACTAGCGGTTACGAGCAGTACTTC. This sequence encodes CASSDRTSGYEQYF. The J gene is TRBJ2-7, the V gene TRBV2, with 10 positions matching TRBD2. CDR3 length: 14 residues. The J segment lost 4 bases and the V segment lost 3 bases, leaving 3 bases of the junction unmatched. The germline V gene has CDR1 SNHLY and CDR2 FYNNEI.

The chain employs TRBV10-3 and TRBJ2-1; TRBD2 might be the D (5 bases). The V gene lost 4 bases and the J gene lost 5 bases, with 15 bases spanning the gap. Germline CDR1 is ENHRY and CDR2 is SYGVKD. The length of the CDR3 is 15 residues. As DNA, the CDR3 is TGTGCCATCAGTGTGGGAGCCCTGAGTAACAATGAGCAGTTCTTC. Encoded protein: CAISVGALSNNEQFF.

V is TRBV10-3 and J is TRBJ2-1; maybe TRBD2 (5 bases). The germline V and J ends were trimmed by 0 bases and 8 bases, with 17 bases remaining between them. CDR3 length: 16 residues. Germline lookup yields CDR1 ENHRY and CDR2 SYGVKD. For the CDR3, the DNA is TGTGCCATCAGTGAGTCGATGCTTGAGGGTGGGGATGAGCAGTTCTTC. This codes for CAISESMLEGGDEQFF.

The sample holds a few counts of this clone. The chain carries TRBV15 and TRBJ2-2; a possible D gene is TRBD1 (6 bases). V lost 1 base and J 3 bases, leaving 12 bases between the germline ends. The CDR3 runs 16 residues. In germline, CDR1 is LNHNV, CDR2 YYDKDF (reference sequence). The CDR3 DNA sequence: TGTGCCACCAGCAGAGCCAGCAGGGGAGACACCGGGGAGCTGTTTTTT. Encoded protein: CATSRASRGDTGELFF.

This clone was recorded a few times. CDR3 sequence reads: CASRTGLGYEQYF. The CDR3 bases are TGTGCCAGCAGGACAGGACTAGGATACGAGCAGTACTTC. This chain joins TRBV27 and TRBJ2-7; D may be TRBD2 (7 bases). There are 13 residues in the CDR3. Germline loops: CDR1 MNHEY, CDR2 SMNVEV (reference sequence). Trimming pared 6 bases from V and 4 bases from J, leaving 13 bases between.

This clone turned up a few times. The V call is TRBV28, the J call TRBJ2-7, with 7 bases lining up with TRBD1. The CDR3 sequence is 13 residues long. J was trimmed by 0 bases and V by 8 bases; bases with no gene match: 4. In germline, CDR1 is MDHEN, CDR2 SYDVKM. CDR3 region: CASARGYSYEQYF. The CDR3 DNA reads TGTGCCAGCGCCAGGGGGTACTCCTACGAGCAGTACTTC. Based on the CDR3 plus reference TRBV28 and TRBJ2-7, the full variable domain is DVKVTQSSRYLVKRTGEKVFLECVQDMDHENMFWYRQDPGLGLRLIYFSYDVKMKEKGDIPEGYSVSREKKERFSLILESASTNQTSMYLCASARGYSYEQYFGPGTRLTVT.

This clone has just a few counts. The rearrangement uses TRBV18 and TRBJ2-1; D is possibly TRBD1 or TRBD2 (5 bases each). The CDR3 loop spans 13 amino acids. CDR1 is KGHSH and CDR2 is LQKENI in the germline V gene. Trimming left V 6 bases short and J 8 bases short, with 14 bases between. The CDR3 region is CASSLQGADEQFF. The CDR3 coding sequence is TGTGCCAGCTCTCTTCAGGGAGCCGATGAGCAGTTCTTC.

This chain uses TRBV11-2 with TRBJ1-2; 8 nucleotides match TRBD1. The CDR3 is made up of 14 amino acids. V gave up 5 bases and J gave up 2 bases; unmatched junction bases: 4. Per germline, CDR1 SGHAT and CDR2 FQNNGV. CDR3: CASSTWDRNYGYTF. The CDR3 bases are TGTGCCAGCAGCACCTGGGACAGGAACTATGGCTACACCTTC.

V gene TRBV6-1 combines with J gene TRBJ2-3; perhaps TRBD2 as D (6 bases). CDR1 is MNHNS, CDR2 SASEGT, per germline. This CDR3 has 14 amino acids. The V and J ends lost 7 bases and 4 bases respectively, with 15 bases between them. The CDR3 region is CASTKTGEADTQYF. The CDR3 DNA reads as TGTGCCAGCACTAAAACGGGAGAGGCAGATACGCAGTATTTT.

This clone was counted between two and nine times. The chain links TRBV7-9 to TRBJ2-1; D might be TRBD2 (5 bases). The V gene lost 0 bases and the J gene lost 5 bases, with 20 bases spanning the gap. The CDR3 sequence is 18 residues long. The germline V gene encodes CDR1 SEHNR and CDR2 FQNEAQ (reference sequence). The CDR3 DNA reads as TGTGCCAGCAGCTTAGCGGTTGTTTCCGGGGATAGGGACAATGAGCAGTTCTTC. Its protein product is CASSLAVVSGDRDNEQFF.

This sequence joins TRBV5-1 and TRBJ2-5; weak D call: TRBD2 (5 bases). CDR3 length: 16 amino acids. V lost 1 base and J 5 bases, leaving 18 bases between the germline ends. The germline gives CDR1 SGHRS, CDR2 YFSETQ. Here the CDR3 reads CASSLLSSGGGETQYF. For the CDR3, the DNA is TGCGCCAGCAGCTTGTTGTCGTCTGGAGGCGGGGAGACCCAGTACTTC.

J is TRBJ2-7 and V is TRBV2; no reliable D call. The CDR3 runs to 15 residues. The germline V and J ends were trimmed by 1 base and 2 bases, with 12 bases remaining between them. Germline V lookup: CDR1 SNHLY, CDR2 FYNNEI. In DNA form, the CDR3 reads TGTGCCAGCAGTGAAGGGCATCCTGGGCCCTACGAGCAGTACTTC. Protein product: CASSEGHPGPYEQYF.

This chain uses TRBV27 with TRBJ2-1; 7 nucleotides line up with TRBD1. The CDR3 is made up of 14 amino acids. V shed 5 bases and J 4 bases; nucleotides not matched to a gene: 5. Germline V gene lookup returns CDR1 MNHEY and CDR2 SMNVEV (reference sequence). The CDR3 loop is CASSPGQVYNEQFF. CDR3 nucleotide sequence: TGTGCCAGCAGTCCAGGACAGGTGTACAATGAGCAGTTCTTC.

The rearrangement links TRBV13 to TRBJ2-2; 8 nucleotides agree with TRBD2. The CDR3 length is 18 residues. V dropped 5 bases and J dropped 1; count of bases not matched to a gene: 12. Germline-derived CDR1 and CDR2 are PRHDT and FYEKMQ (reference sequence). The DNA for the CDR3 is TGTGCCAGCAGCCTACTAGCGGCCGGAGATGGGAACACCGGGGAGCTGTTTTTT. As protein: CASSLLAAGDGNTGELFF.

This clone was recorded many times. The V call is TRBV30, the J call TRBJ1-4; D remains ambiguous. Germline CDR1 and CDR2: GTSNPN and SVGIG (reference sequence). Trimming took 4 bases from V and 8 from J, leaving 14 bases between them. The length of the CDR3 is 13 residues. The CDR3 coding sequence is TGTGCCTGGACCGGACCTCTTGGGGAAAAACTGTTTTTT. Protein product: CAWTGPLGEKLFF.

This chain uses TRBV6-1 with TRBJ2-6; D ambiguous. The V end was cut by 7 bases, the J end by 1 base, with 5 bases between. Germline CDR1 and CDR2: MNHNS and SASEGT. This CDR3 contains 13 residues. This chain's CDR3 is CASKVSGANVLTF. CDR3 coding DNA: TGTGCCAGCAAGGTATCTGGGGCCAACGTCCTGACTTTC.

The chain links TRBV18 to TRBJ2-3, with no clear D. The V gene lost 3 bases and the J gene lost 1 base, with 8 bases spanning the gap. The germline V gene encodes CDR1 KGHSH and CDR2 LQKENI. The CDR3 is 14 amino acids. CDR3 DNA: TGTGCCAGCTCACCTCCTGGCGGCACAGATACGCAGTATTTT. Translated, it gives CASSPPGGTDTQYF.

This chain joins TRBV7-2 and TRBJ2-1; TRBD1 aligns across 8 bases. Looked up from germline, CDR1 is SGHTA and CDR2 is FQGNSA. The CDR3 runs 16 residues. V lost 3 bases, J lost 2 bases, and 6 bases stayed unmatched. In nucleotides, the CDR3 is TGTGCCAGCAGCTTGACCGGACAGGGCACCTACAATGAGCAGTTCTTC. Translation: CASSLTGQGTYNEQFF. Full variable domain (rest looked up from reference TRBV7-2 and TRBJ2-1): GAGVSQSPSNKVTEKGKDVELRCDPISGHTALYWYRQSLGQGLEFLIYFQGNSAPDKSGLPSDRFSAERTGGSVSTLTIQRTQQEDSAVYLCASSLTGQGTYNEQFFGPGTRLTVL.

As to this clone: This CDR3 is also generated by other DNA sequences in the sample. The V gene is TRBV9, the J gene TRBJ2-2, with 9 positions matching TRBD2. This CDR3 has 16 amino acids. Germline lookup yields CDR1 SGDLS and CDR2 YYNGEE. The J segment lost 1 base and the V segment lost 0 bases, leaving 1 base of the junction unmatched. The DNA of the CDR3 is TGTGCCAGCAGCGTAGGACTAGCGGTGAACACCGGGGAGCTGTTTTTT. Protein product: CASSVGLAVNTGELFF. Complete variable domain (other parts from reference TRBV9 and TRBJ2-2): DSGVTQTPKHLITATGQRVTLRCSPRSGDLSVYWYQQSLDQGLQFLIQYYNGEERAKGNILERFSAQQFPDLHSELNLSSLELGDSALYFCASSVGLAVNTGELFFGEGSRLTVL.